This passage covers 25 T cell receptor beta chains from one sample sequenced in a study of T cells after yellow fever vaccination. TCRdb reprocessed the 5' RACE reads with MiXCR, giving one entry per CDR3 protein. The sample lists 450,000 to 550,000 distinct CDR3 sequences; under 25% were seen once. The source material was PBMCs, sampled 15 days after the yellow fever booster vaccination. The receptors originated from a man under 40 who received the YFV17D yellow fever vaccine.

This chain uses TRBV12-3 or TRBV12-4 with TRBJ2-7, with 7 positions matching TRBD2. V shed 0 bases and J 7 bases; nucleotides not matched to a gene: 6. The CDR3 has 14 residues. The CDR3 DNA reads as TGTGCCAGCAGTTTAGCGGGAGGGCCGGTAGAGCAGTACTTC. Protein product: CASSLAGGPVEQYF.

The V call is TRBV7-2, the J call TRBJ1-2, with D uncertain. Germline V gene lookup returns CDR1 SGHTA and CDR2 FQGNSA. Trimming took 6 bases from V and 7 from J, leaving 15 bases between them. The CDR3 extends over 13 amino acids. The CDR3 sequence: CASRPSGVFGYTF. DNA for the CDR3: TGTGCCAGCAGGCCAAGTGGGGTATTTGGCTACACCTTC.

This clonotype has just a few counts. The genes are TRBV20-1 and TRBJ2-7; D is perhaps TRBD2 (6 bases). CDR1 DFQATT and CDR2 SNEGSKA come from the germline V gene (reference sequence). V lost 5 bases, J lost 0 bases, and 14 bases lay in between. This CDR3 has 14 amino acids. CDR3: CSASGTLSSYEQYF. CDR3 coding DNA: TGCAGTGCTTCCGGGACTTTAAGCTCCTACGAGCAGTACTTC.

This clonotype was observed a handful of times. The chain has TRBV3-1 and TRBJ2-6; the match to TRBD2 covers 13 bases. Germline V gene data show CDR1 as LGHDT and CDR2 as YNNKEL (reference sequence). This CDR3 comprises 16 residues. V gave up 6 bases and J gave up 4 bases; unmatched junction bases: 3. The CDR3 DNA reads TGTGCCAGCAGGGGACTAGCGGGAAGGGGGGCCAACGTCCTGACTTTC. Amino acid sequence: CASRGLAGRGANVLTF.

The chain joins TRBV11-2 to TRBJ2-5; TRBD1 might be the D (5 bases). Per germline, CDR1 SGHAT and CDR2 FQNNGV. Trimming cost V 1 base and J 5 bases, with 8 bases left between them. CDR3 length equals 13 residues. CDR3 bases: TGTGCCAGCAGCTTAGGACAGTATGAGACCCAGTACTTC. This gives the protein CASSLGQYETQYF. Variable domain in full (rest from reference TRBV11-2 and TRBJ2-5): EAGVAQSPRYKIIEKRQSVAFWCNPISGHATLYWYQQILGQGPKLLIQFQNNGVVDDSQLPKDRFSAERLKGVDSTLKIQPAKLEDSAVYLCASSLGQYETQYFGPGTRLLVL.

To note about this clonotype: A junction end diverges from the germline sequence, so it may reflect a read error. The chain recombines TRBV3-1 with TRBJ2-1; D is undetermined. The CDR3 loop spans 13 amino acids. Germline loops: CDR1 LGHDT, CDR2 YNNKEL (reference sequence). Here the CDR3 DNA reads TGTGCCGGCAGCCAGTCCATCCACAATGAGCAGTTCTTC. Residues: CAGSQSIHNEQFF.

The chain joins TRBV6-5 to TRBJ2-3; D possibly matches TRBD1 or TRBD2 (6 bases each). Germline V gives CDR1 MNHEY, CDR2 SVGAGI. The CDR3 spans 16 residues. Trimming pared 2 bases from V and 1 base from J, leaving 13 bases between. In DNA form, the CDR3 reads TGTGCCAGCAGTTACCAGCCGGGGGCGGGCACAGATACGCAGTATTTT. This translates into CASSYQPGAGTDTQYF.

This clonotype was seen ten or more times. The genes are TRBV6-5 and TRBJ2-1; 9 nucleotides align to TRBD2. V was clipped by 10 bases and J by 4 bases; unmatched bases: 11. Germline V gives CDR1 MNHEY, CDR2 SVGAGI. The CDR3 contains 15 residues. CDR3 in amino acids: CATYKRLAGYNEQFF. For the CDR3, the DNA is TGTGCCACCTATAAGCGGCTAGCGGGATACAATGAGCAGTTCTTC.

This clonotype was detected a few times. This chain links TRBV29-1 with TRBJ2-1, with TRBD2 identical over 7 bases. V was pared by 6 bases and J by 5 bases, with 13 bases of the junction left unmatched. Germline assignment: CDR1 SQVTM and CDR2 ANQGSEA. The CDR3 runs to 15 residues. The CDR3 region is CSVEPTSAGDNEQFF. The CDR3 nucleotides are TGCAGCGTGGAGCCTACTAGCGCGGGAGACAATGAGCAGTTCTTC.

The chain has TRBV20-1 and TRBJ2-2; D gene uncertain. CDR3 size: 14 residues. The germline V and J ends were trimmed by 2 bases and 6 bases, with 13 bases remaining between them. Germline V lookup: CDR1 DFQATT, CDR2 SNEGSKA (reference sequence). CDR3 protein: CSARYVPRAGELFF. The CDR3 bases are TGCAGTGCTAGATACGTTCCCCGTGCCGGGGAGCTGTTTTTT.

The CDR3 DNA reads as TGTGCTAGTGGCCGCGCGCTTAAGAGCGGTAAAGAAGAAGAGACCCAGTACTTC. Amino acid sequence: CASGRALKSGKEEETQYF. This rearrangement joins TRBV12-5 to TRBJ2-5; TRBD2 might be the D (5 bases). CDR3 length: 18 residues. Germline CDR1 reads LGHNT; CDR2 reads FRNRAP. V was shortened by 6 bases and J by 3 bases, with 26 bases between the two germline ends.

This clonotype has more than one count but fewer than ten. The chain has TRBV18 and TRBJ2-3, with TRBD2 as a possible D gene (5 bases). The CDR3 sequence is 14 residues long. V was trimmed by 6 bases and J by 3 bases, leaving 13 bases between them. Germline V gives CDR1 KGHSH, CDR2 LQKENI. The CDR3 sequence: CASSRSGLTDTQYF. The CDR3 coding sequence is TGTGCCAGCTCGCGGTCGGGGTTAACAGATACGCAGTATTTT.

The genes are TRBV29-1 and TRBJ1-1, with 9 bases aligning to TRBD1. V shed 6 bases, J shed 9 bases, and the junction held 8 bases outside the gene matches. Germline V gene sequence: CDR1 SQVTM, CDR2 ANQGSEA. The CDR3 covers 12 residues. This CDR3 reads CSVDRGTGKAFF. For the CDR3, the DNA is TGCAGCGTCGACCGAGGGACAGGGAAAGCTTTCTTT.

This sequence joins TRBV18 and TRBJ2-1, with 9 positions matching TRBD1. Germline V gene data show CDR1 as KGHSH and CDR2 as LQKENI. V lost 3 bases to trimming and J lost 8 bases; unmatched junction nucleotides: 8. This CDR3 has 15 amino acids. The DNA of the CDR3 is TGTGCCAGCTCACCCCGACAGGGGGTTAGCGATGAGCAGTTCTTC. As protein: CASSPRQGVSDEQFF.

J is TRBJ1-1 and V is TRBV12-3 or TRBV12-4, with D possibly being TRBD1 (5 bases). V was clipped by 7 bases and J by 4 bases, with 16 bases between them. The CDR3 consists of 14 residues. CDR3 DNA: TGTGCCAGCACCCCTAGCGGGGGTACCACTGAAGCTTTCTTT. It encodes CASTPSGGTTEAFF.

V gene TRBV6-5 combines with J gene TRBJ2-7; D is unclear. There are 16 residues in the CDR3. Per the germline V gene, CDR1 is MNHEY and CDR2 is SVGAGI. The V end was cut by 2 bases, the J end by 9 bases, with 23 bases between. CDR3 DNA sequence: TGTGCCAGCAGTTACAGTGTTCGTAGAAATCTACGAGGGCAGTACTTC. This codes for CASSYSVRRNLRGQYF.

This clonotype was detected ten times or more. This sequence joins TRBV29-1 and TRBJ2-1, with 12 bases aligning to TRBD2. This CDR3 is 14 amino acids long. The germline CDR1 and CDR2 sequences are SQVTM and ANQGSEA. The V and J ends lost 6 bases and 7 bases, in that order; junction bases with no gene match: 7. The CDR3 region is CSVLRLAGDNEQFF. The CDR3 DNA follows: TGCAGCGTACTAAGACTAGCGGGAGATAATGAGCAGTTCTTC.

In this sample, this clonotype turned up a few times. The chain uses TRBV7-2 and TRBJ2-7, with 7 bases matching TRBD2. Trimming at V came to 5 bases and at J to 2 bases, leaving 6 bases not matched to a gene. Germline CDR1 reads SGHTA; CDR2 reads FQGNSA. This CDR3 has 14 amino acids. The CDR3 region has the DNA TGTGCCAGCAGCGCCGCTAGCGGACCCTACGAGCAGTACTTC. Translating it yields CASSAASGPYEQYF.

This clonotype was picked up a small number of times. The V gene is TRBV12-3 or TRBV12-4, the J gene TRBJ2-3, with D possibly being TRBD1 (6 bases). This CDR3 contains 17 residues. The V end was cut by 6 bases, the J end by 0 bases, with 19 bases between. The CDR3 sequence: CASSPGADRTSTDTQYF. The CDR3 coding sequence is TGTGCCAGCAGCCCCGGGGCGGACAGAACTAGCACAGATACGCAGTATTTT.

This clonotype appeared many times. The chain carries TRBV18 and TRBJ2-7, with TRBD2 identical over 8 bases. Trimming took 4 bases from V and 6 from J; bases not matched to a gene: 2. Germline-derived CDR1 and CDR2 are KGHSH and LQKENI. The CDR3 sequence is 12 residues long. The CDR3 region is CASSRSGGEQYF. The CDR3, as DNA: TGTGCCAGCTCACGGAGCGGGGGCGAGCAGTACTTC.

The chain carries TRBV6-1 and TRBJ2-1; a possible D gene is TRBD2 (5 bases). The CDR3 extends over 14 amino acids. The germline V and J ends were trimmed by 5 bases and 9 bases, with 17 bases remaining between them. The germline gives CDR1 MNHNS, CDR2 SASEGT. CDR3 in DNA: TGTGCCAGCAGTCAAAGGACCCCTGGAGGTGAGCAGTTCTTC. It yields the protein CASSQRTPGGEQFF.

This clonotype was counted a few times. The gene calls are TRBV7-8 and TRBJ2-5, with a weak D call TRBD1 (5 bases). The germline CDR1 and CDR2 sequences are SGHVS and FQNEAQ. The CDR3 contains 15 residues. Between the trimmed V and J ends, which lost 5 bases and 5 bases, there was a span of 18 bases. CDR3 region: CASSPQFRGIETQYF. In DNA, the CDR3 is TGTGCCAGCAGCCCCCAGTTTAGGGGAATTGAGACCCAGTACTTC.

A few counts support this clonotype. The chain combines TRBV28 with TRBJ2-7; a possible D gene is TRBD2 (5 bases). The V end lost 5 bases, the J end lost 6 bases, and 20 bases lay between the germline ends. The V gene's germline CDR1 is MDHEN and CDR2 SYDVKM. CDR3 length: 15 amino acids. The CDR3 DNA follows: TGTGCCAGCAGTCCTAGGCCAAGCGGAGGTCGCGAGCAGTACTTC. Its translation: CASSPRPSGGREQYF.

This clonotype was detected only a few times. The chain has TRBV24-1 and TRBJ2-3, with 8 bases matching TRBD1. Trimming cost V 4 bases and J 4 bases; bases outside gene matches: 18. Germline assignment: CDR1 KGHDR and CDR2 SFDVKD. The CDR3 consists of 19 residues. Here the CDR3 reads CATSDEMDRERLGADTQYF. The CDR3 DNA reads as TGTGCCACCAGTGACGAAATGGACAGGGAGCGGTTGGGAGCAGATACGCAGTATTTT.

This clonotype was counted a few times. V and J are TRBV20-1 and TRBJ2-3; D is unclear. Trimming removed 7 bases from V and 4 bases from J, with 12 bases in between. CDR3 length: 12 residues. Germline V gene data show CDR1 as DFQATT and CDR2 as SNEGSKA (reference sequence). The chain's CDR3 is CSGVRNPDTQYF. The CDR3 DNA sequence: TGCAGTGGGGTCAGAAACCCAGATACGCAGTATTTT.